What follows are 32 T cell receptor beta chains derived from one specimen sequenced in a study of siplizumab effects on memory and regulatory T cells. TCRdb keeps only in-frame clones here, not all; method: immunoSEQ multiplex PCR. The table shows 120,000 or so clones, with around 90% occurring only once. Material: CD4+ T cells sorted from blood. These receptors all come from a human donor in good health.

This chain uses TRBV7-2 with TRBJ2-5; unclear D gene. Trimming removed 0 bases from V and 5 bases from J, with 7 bases in between. Germline V CDR1 and CDR2: SGHTA, FQGNSA. This CDR3 has 13 amino acids. The CDR3 DNA sequence: TGTGCCAGCAGCTTAGCAGTGGGGGAGACCCAGTACTTC. Residues: CASSLAVGETQYF.

The J gene is TRBJ1-3, the V gene TRBV4-1; TRBD1 matches at 8 bases. In germline, CDR1 is MGHRA, CDR2 YSYEKL. Trimming removed 3 bases from V and 2 bases from J; junction bases left unmatched: 0. The CDR3 consists of 14 residues. The CDR3 DNA sequence: TGCGCCAGCAGCCAGACAGGGGCTGGAAACACCATATATTTT. It translates to CASSQTGAGNTIYF.

The gene calls are TRBV5-1 and TRBJ2-3, with 10 bases that match TRBD2. Germline V gene data show CDR1 as SGHRS and CDR2 as YFSETQ. Trimming cost V 7 bases and J 0 bases; bases outside gene matches: 2. CDR3 length equals 14 residues. This CDR3 is CASSSGGSTDTQYF. The CDR3 nucleotides are TGCGCCAGCTCTAGCGGGGGTAGCACAGATACGCAGTATTTT.

The chain couples TRBV9 to TRBJ2-1; the D gene is possibly TRBD2 (7 bases). CDR3 size: 16 residues. CDR1 SGDLS and CDR2 YYNGEE come from the germline V gene. V lost 4 bases, J lost 7 bases, and 21 bases lay in between. The CDR3 DNA reads as TGTGCCAGCAGCCCCCGTAGCCGGGGGGCCGAAAATGAGCAGTTCTTC. Translated, it gives CASSPRSRGAENEQFF.

The chain joins TRBV18 to TRBJ2-6; D call uncertain. The V end was cut by 0 bases, the J end by 0 bases, with 3 bases between. This CDR3 has 15 amino acids. Germline V lookup: CDR1 KGHSH, CDR2 LQKENI. CDR3 sequence reads: CASSPPISGANVLTF. CDR3 coding DNA: TGTGCCAGCTCACCACCAATCTCTGGGGCCAACGTCCTGACTTTC.

This rearrangement joins TRBV6-5 to TRBJ1-6; D not resolved. Trimming took off 0 bases at V and 11 bases at J, with 8 bases between the two ends. This CDR3 is built from 13 residues. From germline, CDR1 is MNHEY and CDR2 SVGAGI. CDR3 in DNA: TGTGCCAGCAGTTACTCGAAAGGTCCACCCCTCCACTTT. Translating gives CASSYSKGPPLHF.

CDR3 in amino acids: CASSQETRKGGTYEQYF. The CDR3 DNA follows: TGCGCCAGCAGCCAAGAGACCCGTAAAGGGGGGACCTACGAGCAGTACTTC. The chain uses TRBV4-1 and TRBJ2-7; D could derive from TRBD1 or TRBD2 (6 bases each). The ends were cut back, 0 bases at V and 2 bases at J, with 17 bases in the middle. The CDR3 covers 17 residues. The germline V gene has CDR1 MGHRA and CDR2 YSYEKL.

The rearrangement joins TRBV7-2 to TRBJ1-1; D is unclear. The length of the CDR3 is 19 residues. V was cut by 1 base and J by 1 base, with 22 bases left in between. Germline CDR1 is SGHTA and CDR2 is FQGNSA. The CDR3 here is CASSLGLFRRVDKNTEAFF. The CDR3 region has the DNA TGTGCCAGCAGCTTAGGATTGTTTCGGAGGGTTGACAAGAACACTGAAGCTTTCTTT.

The rearrangement links TRBV29-1 to TRBJ2-3, with D possibly matching TRBD1 (5 bases). Per germline, CDR1 SQVTM and CDR2 ANQGSEA. This CDR3 contains 15 residues. V lost 1 base and J 0 bases, leaving 11 bases between the germline ends. DNA of the CDR3: TGCAGCGTTGAAGTACGACAGACCAGCACAGATACGCAGTATTTT. Translation: CSVEVRQTSTDTQYF.

The rearrangement joins TRBV5-4 to TRBJ2-7; D is ambiguous. The CDR3 consists of 14 residues. The ends were cut back, 1 base at V and 0 bases at J, with 8 bases in the middle. Germline assignment: CDR1 SGHNT and CDR2 YYREEE (reference sequence). The CDR3 is CASSLSPVSYEQYF. CDR3 bases: TGTGCCAGCAGCTTGTCACCGGTCTCCTACGAGCAGTACTTC. The variable domain in full, completed from reference TRBV5-4 and TRBJ2-7, reads ETGVTQSPTHLIKTRGQQVTLRCSSQSGHNTVSWYQQALGQGPQFIFQYYREEENGRGNFPPRFSGLQFPNYSSELNVNALELDDSALYLCASSLSPVSYEQYFGPGTRLTVT.

This chain joins TRBV7-8 and TRBJ2-1; possibly TRBD1 or TRBD2 for D (5 bases each). Trimming pared 5 bases from V and 0 bases from J, leaving 17 bases between. The CDR3 is 17 amino acids. Germline assignment: CDR1 SGHVS and CDR2 FQNEAQ. CDR3 bases: TGTGCCAGCAGCCTCACAGGACGTACTAGCTCCTACAATGAGCAGTTCTTC. The encoded protein is CASSLTGRTSSYNEQFF.

The genes are TRBV11-2 and TRBJ2-5; 8 bases line up with TRBD2. The germline V gene encodes CDR1 SGHAT and CDR2 FQNNGV. V shed 2 bases and J 5 bases; nucleotides not matched to a gene: 10. The CDR3 is made up of 16 amino acids. The CDR3 nucleotides are TGTGCCAGCAGCTTACGGGCTAGCGGGTGGGGGGAGACCCAGTACTTC. This translates into CASSLRASGWGETQYF.

This clone was picked up one time. V is TRBV19 and J is TRBJ1-2; D ambiguous. Looked up from germline, CDR1 is LNHDA and CDR2 is SQIVND (reference sequence). Trimming removed 5 bases from V and 5 bases from J, with 6 bases in between. This CDR3 spans 11 amino acids. CDR3 amino acids: CASSSLYGYTF. Here the CDR3 DNA reads TGTGCCAGTAGTTCCCTATATGGCTACACCTTC. The whole variable domain, filled in from reference TRBV19 and TRBJ1-2, reads DGGITQSPKYLFRKEGQNVTLSCEQNLNHDAMYWYRQDPGQGLRLIYYSQIVNDFQKGDIAEGYSVSREKKESFPLTVTSAQKNPTAFYLCASSSLYGYTFGSGTRLTVV.

The chain recombines TRBV6-1 with TRBJ1-4; no firm D call. Per the germline V gene, CDR1 is MNHNS and CDR2 is SASEGT. This CDR3 has 15 amino acids. Trimming pared 2 bases from V and 2 bases from J, leaving 9 bases between. The CDR3 region is CASSETGWTNEKLFF. The DNA for the CDR3 is TGTGCCAGCAGTGAAACCGGTTGGACTAATGAAAAACTGTTTTTT.

The CDR3 spells CAISPTSGSDEQFF. CDR3 nucleotide sequence: TGTGCTATCAGCCCCACTAGCGGGAGTGATGAGCAGTTCTTC. The V and J genes are TRBV7-7 and TRBJ2-1; 11 nucleotides agree with TRBD2. Germline values: CDR1 SSHAT, CDR2 FNYEAQ (reference sequence). The CDR3 sequence is 14 residues long.

This rearrangement joins TRBV2 to TRBJ2-7, with D perhaps TRBD1 (6 bases). The CDR3 sequence is 17 residues long. Trimming took off 5 bases at V and 0 bases at J, with 20 bases between the two ends. The germline gives CDR1 SNHLY, CDR2 FYNNEI. The CDR3 here is CASSPRVGTLVSYEQYF. As DNA, the CDR3 is TGTGCCAGCAGTCCCCGGGTGGGGACACTCGTCTCCTACGAGCAGTACTTC.

V is TRBV5-6 and J is TRBJ2-3; possibly TRBD1 for D (5 bases). This CDR3 has 13 amino acids. Trimming pared 5 bases from V and 3 bases from J, leaving 10 bases between. Germline CDR1 reads SGHDT; CDR2 reads YYEEEE. DNA for the CDR3: TGTGCCAGCAGTCCCGACAGAACAGATACGCAGTATTTT. Translated: CASSPDRTDTQYF.

The chain combines TRBV6-5 with TRBJ2-7; D is unclear. V lost 6 bases and J lost 9, with 24 bases in between. CDR3 length: 15 amino acids. CDR1 and CDR2 from the germline V gene are MNHEY and SVGAGI. DNA for the CDR3: TGTGCCAGCAGCCCCCCCCAGACGGTCTTTTCGAGGCAGTACTTC. Protein product: CASSPPQTVFSRQYF.

The V and J genes are TRBV10-3 and TRBJ1-1; D is perhaps TRBD1 (6 bases). V was cut by 6 bases and J by 0 bases, with 17 bases left in between. The CDR3 covers 16 residues. Germline V gives CDR1 ENHRY, CDR2 SYGVKD. CDR3 region: CAISPWTDPMNTEAFF. In DNA form, the CDR3 reads TGTGCCATCAGCCCATGGACAGATCCCATGAACACTGAAGCTTTCTTT.

In this sample, this clone turned up a few times. Written as DNA, the CDR3 is TGTGCCAGCAGTGGACAGGGAGGTTTTTTTTTCGATACGCAGTATTTT. It translates to CASSGQGGFFFDTQYF. The chain employs TRBV6-1 and TRBJ2-3, with D tentatively TRBD1 (7 bases). V was shortened by 4 bases and J by 6 bases, with 20 bases between the two germline ends. The CDR3 runs to 16 residues. The V gene's germline CDR1 is MNHNS and CDR2 SASEGT.

This chain links TRBV19 with TRBJ2-5; D is uncertain. Germline V gives CDR1 LNHDA, CDR2 SQIVND (reference sequence). Trimming removed 4 bases at V and 1 base at J, with 16 bases between. The CDR3 totals 16 residues. The DNA for the CDR3 is TGTGCCAGTAGTAATAGTCTAAGGATACCCCAAGAGACCCAGTACTTC. The encoded protein is CASSNSLRIPQETQYF.

This chain connects TRBV9 to TRBJ2-1, with 15 bases matching TRBD2. Trimming at V came to 4 bases and at J to 9 bases, leaving 14 bases not matched to a gene. CDR3 length: 18 amino acids. CDR1 is SGDLS, CDR2 YYNGEE, per germline. DNA for the CDR3: TGTGCCAGCAGCCTAGGTACCCTCGGACTAGCGGGAGGGGGTGAGCAGTTCTTC. Residues: CASSLGTLGLAGGGEQFF.

The chain is built from TRBV5-8 and TRBJ2-6; D unresolved. Trimming stripped 0 bases from V and 0 bases from J, with 10 bases between. CDR1 and CDR2 (germline): SGHTS, YDEGEE. The CDR3 has 17 amino acids. The CDR3 DNA is TGTGCCAGCAGCTTGGAGTCCCAGAGCTCTGGGGCCAACGTCCTGACTTTC. Translating gives CASSLESQSSGANVLTF.

The rearrangement links TRBV6-1 to TRBJ2-1, with TRBD2 matching 14 bases. Germline values: CDR1 MNHNS, CDR2 SASEGT. The CDR3 extends over 15 amino acids. The junction had 8 bases not matched to a gene; V was cut back by 7 bases and J by 9 bases. CDR3 region: CASNPGLAGVVEQFF. The CDR3 nucleotides read TGTGCCAGCAATCCGGGACTAGCGGGAGTTGTTGAGCAGTTCTTC.

The genes are TRBV5-6 and TRBJ1-1; D is possibly TRBD1 (6 bases). Germline V gene sequence: CDR1 SGHDT, CDR2 YYEEEE. V was trimmed by 2 bases and J by 3 bases, leaving 11 bases between them. The CDR3 length is 14 residues. The DNA of the CDR3 is TGTGCCAGCAGCTTTAGGTACAGGGACACTGAAGCTTTCTTT. Translated: CASSFRYRDTEAFF.

The gene calls are TRBV5-5 and TRBJ1-1, with D perhaps TRBD1 (5 bases). The CDR3 covers 13 residues. The ends were cut back, 3 bases at V and 3 bases at J, with 9 bases in the middle. CDR1 SGHKS and CDR2 YYEKEE come from the germline V gene (reference sequence). The CDR3 DNA reads as TGTGCCAGCAGCTGGGGACTGGACACTGAAGCTTTCTTT. Amino acid sequence: CASSWGLDTEAFF.

J is TRBJ1-6 and V is TRBV7-9; no firm D call. V lost 7 bases and J lost 5, with 9 bases in between. Germline V lookup: CDR1 SEHNR, CDR2 FQNEAQ (reference sequence). The CDR3 has 13 residues. Here the CDR3 DNA reads TGTGCCAGCAAGCAGCTGAATAATTCACCCCTCCACTTT. This codes for CASKQLNNSPLHF.

V and J are TRBV7-8 and TRBJ1-2; perhaps TRBD1 as D (6 bases). CDR1 SGHVS and CDR2 FQNEAQ come from the germline V gene. V was cut by 1 base and J by 3 bases, with 12 bases left in between. CDR3 length equals 15 residues. The CDR3 coding sequence is TGTGCCAGCAGCTTAGGACAGGCCTCGGACTATGGCTACACCTTC. Translation gives CASSLGQASDYGYTF.

This chain connects TRBV2 to TRBJ2-3; 10 nucleotides align to TRBD1. Germline V CDR1 and CDR2: SNHLY, FYNNEI. The CDR3 runs to 13 residues. Unmatched junction bases numbered 1, after V lost 6 bases and J lost 4 bases. Written as DNA, the CDR3 is TGTGCCAGCAGAGGACAGGGGGCAGATACGCAGTATTTT. Encoded protein: CASRGQGADTQYF.

The chain recombines TRBV5-6 with TRBJ2-7; 7 bases fit TRBD1. This CDR3 spans 13 amino acids. CDR1 and CDR2 from the germline V gene are SGHDT and YYEEEE. The ends lost 6 bases at V and 2 bases at J; junction bases unmatched: 5. In DNA, the CDR3 is TGTGCCAGCAAAGGGACAGCTACCTACGAGCAGTACTTC. This sequence encodes CASKGTATYEQYF.

The CDR3 is CASSPDATSYGYTF. CDR3 DNA: TGTGCCAGCTCACCCGACGCTACGAGCTATGGCTACACCTTC. The chain has TRBV18 and TRBJ1-2; no definite D call. Trimming cost V 3 bases and J 4 bases, with 12 bases left between them. This CDR3 region has 14 residues. Looked up from germline, CDR1 is KGHSH and CDR2 is LQKENI.

V gene TRBV4-1 combines with J gene TRBJ2-7; D gene unclear. From germline, CDR1 is MGHRA and CDR2 YSYEKL. With 3 bases removed from V and 3 bases from J, the gap between germline ends came to 18 bases. CDR3 length: 16 amino acids. CDR3 DNA sequence: TGCGCCAGCAGCCAGTTAGGAAATGGAAGATTCTACGAGCAGTACTTC. It encodes CASSQLGNGRFYEQYF.